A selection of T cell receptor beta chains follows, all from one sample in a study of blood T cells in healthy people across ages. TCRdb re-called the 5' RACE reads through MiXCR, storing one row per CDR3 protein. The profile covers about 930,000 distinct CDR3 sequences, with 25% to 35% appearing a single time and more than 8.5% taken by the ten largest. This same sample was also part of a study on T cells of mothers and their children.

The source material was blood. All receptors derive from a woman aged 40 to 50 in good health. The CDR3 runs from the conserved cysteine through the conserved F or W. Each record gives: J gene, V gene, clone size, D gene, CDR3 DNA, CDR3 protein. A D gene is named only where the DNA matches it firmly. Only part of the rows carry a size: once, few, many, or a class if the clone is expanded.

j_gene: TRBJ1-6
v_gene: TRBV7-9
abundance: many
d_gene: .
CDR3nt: TGTGCCAGCAGCCACCTTGGACATTATAATTCACCCCTCCACTTT
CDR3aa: CASSHLGHYNSPLHF

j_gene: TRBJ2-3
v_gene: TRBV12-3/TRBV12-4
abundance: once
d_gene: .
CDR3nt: TGTGCCAGCAGTTATCTCTTGCCGGGGGCAGATACGCAGTATTTT
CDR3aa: CASSYLLPGADTQYF

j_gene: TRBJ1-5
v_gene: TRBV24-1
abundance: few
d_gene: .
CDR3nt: TGTGCCACCACGACCGATCCGATTCAGCCCCAGCATTTT
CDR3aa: CATTTDPIQPQHF

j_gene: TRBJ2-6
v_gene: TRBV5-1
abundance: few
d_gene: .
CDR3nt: TGCGCCAGCAGCCCGGGACAAATCTCTGGGGCCAACGTCCTGACTTTC
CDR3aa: CASSPGQISGANVLTF

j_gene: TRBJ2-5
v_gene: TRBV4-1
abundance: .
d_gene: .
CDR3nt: TGCGCCAGCAGCCAAGATCGGACAAGAGAGACCCAGTACTTC
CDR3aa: CASSQDRTRETQYF

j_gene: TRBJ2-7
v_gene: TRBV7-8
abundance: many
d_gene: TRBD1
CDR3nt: TGTGCCAGCAGCTTTGGGACAGGGAACTCCTACGAGCAGTACTTC
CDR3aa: CASSFGTGNSYEQYF

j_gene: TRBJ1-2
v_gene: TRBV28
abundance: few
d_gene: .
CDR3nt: TGTGCCAGCGTTGAGGGGAGGGGGAATGGCTACACCTTC
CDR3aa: CASVEGRGNGYTF

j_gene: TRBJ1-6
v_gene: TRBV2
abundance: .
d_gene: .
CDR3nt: TGTGCCAGCAGTGATCCAGGGAGGTCACCCCTCCACTTT
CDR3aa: CASSDPGRSPLHF

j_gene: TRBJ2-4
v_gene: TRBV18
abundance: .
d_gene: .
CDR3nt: TGTGCCAGCTCACCTCAGTTGGCGGGCAGGGGAGCCAAAAACATTCAGTACTTC
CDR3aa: CASSPQLAGRGAKNIQYF

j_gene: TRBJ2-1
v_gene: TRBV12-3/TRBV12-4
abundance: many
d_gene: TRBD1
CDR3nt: TGTGCCAGCAGTAAATTAAACAGGGGAAATGAGCAGTTCTTC
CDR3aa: CASSKLNRGNEQFF

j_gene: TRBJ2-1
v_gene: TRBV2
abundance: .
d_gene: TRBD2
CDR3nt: TGTGCCAGCCTTCTAGCGGGGGGGCGGGAGTTCTTC
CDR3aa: CASLLAGGREFF

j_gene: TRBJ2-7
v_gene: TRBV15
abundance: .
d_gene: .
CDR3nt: TGTGCCACCAGCAGAGAAGGCAGCCGCTCCTACGAGCAGTACTTC
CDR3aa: CATSREGSRSYEQYF

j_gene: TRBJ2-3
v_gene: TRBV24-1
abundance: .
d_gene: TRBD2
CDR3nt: TGTGCCACGGGGGACTACACAGATACGCAGTATTTT
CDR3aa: CATGDYTDTQYF

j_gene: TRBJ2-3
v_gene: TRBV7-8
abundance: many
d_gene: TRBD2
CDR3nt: TGTGCCAGCAGCTTAAATTTCCGGGACTATCGCACAGATACGCAGTATTTT
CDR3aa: CASSLNFRDYRTDTQYF

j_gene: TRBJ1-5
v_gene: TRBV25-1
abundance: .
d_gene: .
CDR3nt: TGTGCCAGCAGTGCCAACCGGGCGACAAATCAGCCCCAGCATTTT
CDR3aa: CASSANRATNQPQHF

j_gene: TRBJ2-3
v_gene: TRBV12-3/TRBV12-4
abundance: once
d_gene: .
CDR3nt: TGTGCCAGCAATCCCTTGGTCAGCACAGATACGCAGTATTTT
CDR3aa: CASNPLVSTDTQYF

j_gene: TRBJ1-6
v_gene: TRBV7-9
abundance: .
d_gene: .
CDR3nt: TGTGCCAGCAGCTTAGAACCGGCCCCGGACAATTCACCCCTCCACTTT
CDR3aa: CASSLEPAPDNSPLHF

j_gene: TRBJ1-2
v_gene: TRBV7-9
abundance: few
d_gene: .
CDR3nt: TGTGCCAGCAGCCCCCCTTCGAGCCAGGGACGCTATGGCTACACCTTC
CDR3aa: CASSPPSSQGRYGYTF

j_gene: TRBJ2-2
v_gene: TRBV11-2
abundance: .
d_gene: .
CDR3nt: TGTGCCAGCAGCTTGCTACAGAGGAACACCGGGGAGCTGTTTTTT
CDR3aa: CASSLLQRNTGELFF

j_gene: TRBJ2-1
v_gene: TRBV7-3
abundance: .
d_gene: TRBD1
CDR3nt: TGTGCCAGCAGCTCCGGGACAGGGATGCAGCAGTTCTTC
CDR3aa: CASSSGTGMQQFF

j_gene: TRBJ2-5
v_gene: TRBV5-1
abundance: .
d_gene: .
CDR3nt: TGCGCCAGCAGCTTGACAGGGAAAGAGACCCAGTACTTC
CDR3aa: CASSLTGKETQYF

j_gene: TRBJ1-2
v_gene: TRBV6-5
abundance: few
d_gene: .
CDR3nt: TGTGCCAGCACCCCGGGGAGGTATGGCTACACCTTC
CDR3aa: CASTPGRYGYTF

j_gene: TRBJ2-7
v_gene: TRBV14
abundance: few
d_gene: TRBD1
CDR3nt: TGTGCCAGCAGCCTAACGCAGCACAGGGGAGTCGACGAGCAGTACTTC
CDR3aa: CASSLTQHRGVDEQYF

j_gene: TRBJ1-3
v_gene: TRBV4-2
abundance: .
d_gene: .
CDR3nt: TGTGCCAGCAGCCAAGAGTCGGCCTCTGGAAACACCATATATTTT
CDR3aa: CASSQESASGNTIYF

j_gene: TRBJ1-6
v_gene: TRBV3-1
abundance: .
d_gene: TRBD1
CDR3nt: TGTGCCAGCAGCAAGGCCGGGACAGGGGATTCACCCCTCCACTTT
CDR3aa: CASSKAGTGDSPLHF

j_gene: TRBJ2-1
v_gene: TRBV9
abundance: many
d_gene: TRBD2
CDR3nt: TGTGCCAGCAGCGTAGCGGGGGGGATTTACAATGAGCAGTTCTTC
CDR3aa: CASSVAGGIYNEQFF

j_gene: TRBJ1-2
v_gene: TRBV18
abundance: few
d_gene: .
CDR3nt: TGTGCCAGCTCACCTGCGAAGGTCGCCTATGGCTACACCTTC
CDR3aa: CASSPAKVAYGYTF

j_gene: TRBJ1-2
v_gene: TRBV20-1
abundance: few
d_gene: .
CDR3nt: TGCAGTGCTAGCCGGCCAGGGGAAGGCTACACCTTC
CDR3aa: CSASRPGEGYTF

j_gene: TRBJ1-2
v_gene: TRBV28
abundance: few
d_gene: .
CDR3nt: TGTGCCAGCAGTCAAGATCACACCCGGATGGGCTATGGCTACACCTTC
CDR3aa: CASSQDHTRMGYGYTF

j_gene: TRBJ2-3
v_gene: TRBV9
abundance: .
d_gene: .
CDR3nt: TGTGCCAGCAGCGTAGCTCACTTCACAGATACGCAGTATTTT
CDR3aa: CASSVAHFTDTQYF

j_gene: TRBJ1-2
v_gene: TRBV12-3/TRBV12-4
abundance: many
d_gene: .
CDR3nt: TGTGCCAGCAGTCTCGGACTGCCTAACTATGGCTACACCTTC
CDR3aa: CASSLGLPNYGYTF

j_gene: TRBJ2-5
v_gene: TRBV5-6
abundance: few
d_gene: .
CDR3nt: TGTGCCAGCAGCTTGGAGGAGGCCCAAGAGACCCAGTACTTC
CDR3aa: CASSLEEAQETQYF

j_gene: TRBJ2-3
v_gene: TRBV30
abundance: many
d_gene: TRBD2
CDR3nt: TGTGCCTGGAGTTCTAAAAGACTAGCGGGGAGCACAGATACGCAGTATTTT
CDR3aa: CAWSSKRLAGSTDTQYF

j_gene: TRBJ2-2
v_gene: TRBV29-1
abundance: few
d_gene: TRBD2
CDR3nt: TGCAGCGTTGAAGATGGACTAGCGGGGAAGTGGGGCGGCGAGCTGTTTTTT
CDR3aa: CSVEDGLAGKWGGELFF

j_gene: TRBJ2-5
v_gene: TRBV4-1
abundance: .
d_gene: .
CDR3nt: TGCGCCAGCAGCCAAGTGCTTTGGACAGGGAGGGTCGAGACCCAGTACTTC
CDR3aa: CASSQVLWTGRVETQYF

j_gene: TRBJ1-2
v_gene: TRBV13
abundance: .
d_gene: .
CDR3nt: TGTGCCAGCAGCTTAGGGCGAGGGGCTGGCTACACCTTC
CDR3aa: CASSLGRGAGYTF

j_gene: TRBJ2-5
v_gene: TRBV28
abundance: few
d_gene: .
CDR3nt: TGTGCCAGCAGTCCACCGGGGAGCCAAGGGTTGAAGACCCAGTACTTC
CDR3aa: CASSPPGSQGLKTQYF

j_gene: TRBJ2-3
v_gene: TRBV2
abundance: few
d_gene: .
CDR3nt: TGTGCCTCCCAGGGCGGGGGCGTGAAAGATACGCAGTATTTT
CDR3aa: CASQGGGVKDTQYF

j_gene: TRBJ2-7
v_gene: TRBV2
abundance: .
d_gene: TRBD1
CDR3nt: TGTGCCGGCAGCTACGGACAGGGGGCAGCCTACGAGCAGTACTTC
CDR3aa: CAGSYGQGAAYEQYF

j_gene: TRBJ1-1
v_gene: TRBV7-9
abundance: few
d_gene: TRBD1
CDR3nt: TGTGCCAGCAGCTTTGTGACAGGGCAGTACACTGAAGCTTTCTTT
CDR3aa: CASSFVTGQYTEAFF

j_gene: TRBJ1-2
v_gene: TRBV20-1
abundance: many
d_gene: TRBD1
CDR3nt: TGCAGTGCTGACACAGGGGGCGGGATCTATGGCTACACCTTC
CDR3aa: CSADTGGGIYGYTF

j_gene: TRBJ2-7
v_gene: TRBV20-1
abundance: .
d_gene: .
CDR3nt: TGCAGTGCGACCCACAGAACGGAGCTCTACGAGCAGTACTTC
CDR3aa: CSATHRTELYEQYF

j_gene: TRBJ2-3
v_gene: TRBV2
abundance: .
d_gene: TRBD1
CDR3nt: TGTGCCAGCACCCCTGACAGGGGCGGTAATACGCAGTATTTT
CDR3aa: CASTPDRGGNTQYF

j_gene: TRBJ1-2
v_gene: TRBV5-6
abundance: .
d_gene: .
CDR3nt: TGTGCCAGCAGCTTAGACAAGTCGTATACCTATGGCTACACCTTC
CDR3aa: CASSLDKSYTYGYTF

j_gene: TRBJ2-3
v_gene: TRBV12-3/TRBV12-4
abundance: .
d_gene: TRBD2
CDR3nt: TGTGCCAGCACCCCAAATAGCGGGGGGGTTGGAGATACGCAGTATTTT
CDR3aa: CASTPNSGGVGDTQYF

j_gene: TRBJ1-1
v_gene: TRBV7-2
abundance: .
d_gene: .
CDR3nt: TGTGCCGGCAGCTTACTGGGGTTCACTGAAGCTTTCTTT
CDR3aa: CAGSLLGFTEAFF

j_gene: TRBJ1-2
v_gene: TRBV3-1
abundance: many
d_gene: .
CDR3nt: TGTGCCAGCAGCCAGGTCGATTATGGCTACACCTTC
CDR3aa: CASSQVDYGYTF

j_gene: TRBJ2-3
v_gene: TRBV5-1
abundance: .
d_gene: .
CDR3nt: TGCGCCAGCAGCTGGGGGTGCACAGATACGCAGTATTTT
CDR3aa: CASSWGCTDTQYF

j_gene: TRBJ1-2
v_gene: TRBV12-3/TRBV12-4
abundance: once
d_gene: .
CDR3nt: TGTGCCGGCAGAAAAGGGGGGGCTAACTATGGCTACACCTTC
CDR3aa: CAGRKGGANYGYTF

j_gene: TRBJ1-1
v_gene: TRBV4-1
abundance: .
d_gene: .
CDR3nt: TGCGCCAGCAGCCAAGACCCCAGCTTGAACACTGAAGCTTTCTTT
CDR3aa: CASSQDPSLNTEAFF

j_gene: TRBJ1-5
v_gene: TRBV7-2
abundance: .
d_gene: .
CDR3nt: TGTGCCGGCAGCCCGGAGGGGTATAGCAATCAGCCCCAGCATTTT
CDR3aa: CAGSPEGYSNQPQHF

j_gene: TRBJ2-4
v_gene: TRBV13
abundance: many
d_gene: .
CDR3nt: TGTGCCAGCAGCCCACAGACAGCCAGGGGAAACATTCAGTACTTC
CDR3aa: CASSPQTARGNIQYF

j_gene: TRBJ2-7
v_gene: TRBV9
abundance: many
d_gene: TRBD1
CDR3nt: TGTGCCAGCAGCGCAATGGACAGGGGGGCCTACGAGCAGTACTTC
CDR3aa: CASSAMDRGAYEQYF

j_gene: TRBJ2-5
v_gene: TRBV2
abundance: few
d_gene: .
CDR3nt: TGTGCCACCAGGGGTTCCGCGGGGGAGACCCAGTACTTC
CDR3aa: CATRGSAGETQYF

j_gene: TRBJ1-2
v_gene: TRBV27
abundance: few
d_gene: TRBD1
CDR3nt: TGTGCCAGCAGGGCCCGGGACAGCCTCTATGGCTACACCTTC
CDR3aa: CASRARDSLYGYTF

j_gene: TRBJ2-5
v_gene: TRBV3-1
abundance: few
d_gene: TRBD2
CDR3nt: TGTGCCAGCGGCCATGGACTAGCGGAAGAGACCCAGTACTTC
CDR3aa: CASGHGLAEETQYF

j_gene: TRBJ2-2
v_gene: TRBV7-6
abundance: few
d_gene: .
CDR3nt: TGTGCCAGCAGCTTGCGGGGGCCGACGAACACCGGGGAGCTGTTTTTT
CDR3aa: CASSLRGPTNTGELFF

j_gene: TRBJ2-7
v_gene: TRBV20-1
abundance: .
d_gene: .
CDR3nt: TGCAGTGCTAGAGATTCTTGGGGGCTATACTACGAGCAGTACTTC
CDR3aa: CSARDSWGLYYEQYF